This TCR beta chain is drawn from a study of blood T cell repertoires in COVID-19. Study processing details: Amplification from reference gene primers served as the basis for estimated nucleated cell counts. Produced via immunoSEQ multiplex PCR; TCRdb's table is partial and in-frame only. V, J and clone size derive from that table, while D and trimming were established from the DNA sequence. Among about 130,000 clones listed, around 83% were seen once. Per germline, CDR1 MNHEY and CDR2 SVGAGI. The CDR3 runs 13 residues. V gave up 6 bases and J gave up 10 bases; unmatched junction bases: 6. The clonotype comes from a man aged 40-49 years with active or convalescent COVID-19. V is TRBV6-5 and J is TRBJ1-6; 7 nucleotides line up with TRBD1. The sequencing input was peripheral blood. The CDR3 sequence is CASRGQVESPLHF. Here the CDR3 DNA reads TGTGCCAGCAGAGGACAGGTTGAGTCACCCCTCCACTTT.